This record concerns one T cell receptor (beta chain) sequence. The antigen is unknown. TCRdb keeps only in-frame clones here, not all; method: immunoSEQ multiplex PCR. The data contain tens of thousands of clones, more than 60% of them singletons. Per germline, CDR1 SEHNR and CDR2 FQNEAQ (reference sequence). The CDR3 runs to 11 residues. Between the trimmed V and J ends, which lost 1 base and 10 bases, there was a span of 7 bases. Sequencing was preceded by expansion of antigen-specific CD4+ T cells with viral peptide pools in the ViraFEST assay. Subsequent to a culture period of more than 8 days, CD4+ T cells were isolated. The study found no prior SARS-CoV-2 infection in the vaccine recipients, who tested negative for nucleocapsid antibodies. These data originate in a study of vaccination effects on CD4 cells after COVID-19.

Here the sequenced sample was CD4+ T cells from PBMCs cultured with SARS-CoV-2 spike peptides, taken before COVID-19 vaccination. This clonotype originated in a human donor who received a COVID-19 vaccine. The chain is built from TRBV7-9 and TRBJ1-1; D gene ambiguous. The CDR3 nucleotides are TGTGCCAGCAGCTTAGTCTTGGGAGCTTTCTTT. Protein: CASSLVLGAFF. The whole variable domain, filled in from reference TRBV7-9 and TRBJ1-1, reads DTGVSQNPRHKITKRGQNVTFRCDPISEHNRLYWYRQTLGQGPEFLTYFQNEAQLEKSRLLSDRFSAERPKGSFSTLEIQRTEQGDSAMYLCASSLVLGAFFGQGTRLTVV.